Detailed here is one TCR beta chain. The germline V gene encodes CDR1 MGHRA and CDR2 YSYEKL. Trimming shortened V by 4 bases and J by 1 base, and 17 bases separated the two germline ends. The CDR3 spans 16 residues. Enrolment of Seattle patients took place during active infection, and they were followed longitudinally. In the original processing: Scientists estimated how many nucleated cells there were by amplifying reference gene primers. Repertoires were generated with immunoSEQ multiplex PCR, while TCRdb's copy carries only in-frame clones and drops some. The DNA gave D and trimming, while V, J and clone size come from that table. The profile shows roughly 200,000 clones, over 80% of them singletons. This record comes from a study of blood T cell repertoires in COVID-19.

V is TRBV4-1 and J is TRBJ2-7; a possible D gene is TRBD1 (5 bases). This clonotype was sampled from a woman in her 40s with COVID-19, enrolled during active disease. Specimen: peripheral blood. CDR3 region: CASSPPSSRTSYEQYF. The CDR3 DNA sequence: TGCGCCAGCAGCCCCCCTAGTAGCCGGACATCCTACGAGCAGTACTTC.